This T cell receptor (beta chain) was recorded in a study of blood T cell repertoires in COVID-19. In the study overall: Collection of acute and convalescent COVID-19 samples took place in the United States, Italy and Spain.

Authors' data handling: Reference gene primers were amplified, and this amplification served to estimate nucleated cell counts. Using immunoSEQ multiplex PCR, the repertoire was profiled, and TCRdb retains in-frame clones only, with some absent. V, J and clone size reflect that table, while D and trimming were determined from the DNA. The table includes under 150,000 clones, 85% to 90% detected once. With V trimmed by 9 bases and J by 7 bases, 11 bases remained unmatched. CDR3 size: 15 residues. Per the germline V gene, CDR1 is MNHEY and CDR2 is SMNVEV (reference sequence). The TCR was taken from a human donor in a cohort sampled during active COVID-19. Sequenced material: peripheral blood. This sequence joins TRBV27 and TRBJ1-5, with TRBD1 matching 11 bases. The CDR3 loop is CASRGGTGGIQPQHF. CDR3 coding DNA: TGTGCCAGTCGGGGGGGGACAGGGGGGATCCAGCCCCAGCATTTT.